The 27 T cell receptor beta chains below were found in one sample sequenced in a study of blood T cell repertoires in COVID-19. TCRdb's table, derived via immunoSEQ multiplex PCR, lists solely in-frame clones and lacks some. The table includes approximately 41,000 clones, roughly nine tenths detected once. The sample was peripheral blood. These receptors were obtained from a woman of 80 years or more with active COVID-19.

Only one count was recorded for this clone. The DNA of the CDR3 is TGTGCCAGCAGCTCCAGGGAGGGGCCGGCACCCCTCCACTTT. This encodes CASSSREGPAPLHF. V gene TRBV21-1 combines with J gene TRBJ1-6. TRBV21-1 is a pseudogene. CDR3 length: 14 amino acids.

The chain employs TRBV28 and TRBJ2-7; TRBD2 might be the D (7 bases). Trimming removed 4 bases from V and 3 bases from J, with 10 bases in between. Looked up from germline, CDR1 is MDHEN and CDR2 is SYDVKM. The CDR3 is made up of 13 amino acids. The CDR3 loop is CASSSGGGYEQYF. CDR3 nucleotide sequence: TGTGCCAGCAGTTCGGGGGGCGGCTACGAGCAGTACTTC. The full variable domain, its missing parts supplied by reference TRBV28 and TRBJ2-7, is DVKVTQSSRYLVKRTGEKVFLECVQDMDHENMFWYRQDPGLGLRLIYFSYDVKMKEKGDIPEGYSVSREKKERFSLILESASTNQTSMYLCASSSGGGYEQYFGPGTRLTVT.

This clone was observed once. This chain connects TRBV12-3 or TRBV12-4 to TRBJ1-1; D remains unclear. Between the trimmed V and J ends, which lost 6 bases and 7 bases, there was a span of 12 bases. The CDR3 consists of 12 residues. CDR3 region: CASSSDTLEAFF. Written as DNA, the CDR3 is TGTGCCAGCAGCTCAGACACCCTTGAAGCTTTCTTT.

This clone was recorded once. This chain connects TRBV7-2 to TRBJ1-6; possibly TRBD1 for D (6 bases). Germline lookup yields CDR1 SGHTA and CDR2 FQGNSA. V was shortened by 3 bases and J by 9 bases, with 15 bases between the two germline ends. The CDR3 runs 15 residues. The CDR3 here is CASSFSQGARSPLHF. CDR3 nucleotides: TGTGCCAGCAGCTTTTCACAGGGCGCCCGTTCACCCCTCCACTTT.

This clone was detected only a few times. The rearrangement uses TRBV7-8 and TRBJ1-4; D remains unclear. V gave up 5 bases and J gave up 7 bases, with 17 bases separating them. The CDR3 is made up of 15 amino acids. Germline CDR1 is SGHVS and CDR2 is FQNEAQ. DNA for the CDR3: TGTGCCAGCAGCCCAGCCACGAGGGCGGGTGAAAAACTGTTTTTT. It specifies CASSPATRAGEKLFF.

The gene calls are TRBV5-1 and TRBJ2-3, with D tentatively TRBD1 (6 bases). The CDR3 length is 15 residues. Germline values: CDR1 SGHRS, CDR2 YFSETQ. Trimming pared 4 bases from V and 3 bases from J, leaving 15 bases between. The CDR3 DNA is TGCGCCAGCAGCCCCCAGGGGACGATAACAGATACGCAGTATTTT. Amino acids: CASSPQGTITDTQYF.

The chain links TRBV19 to TRBJ1-5; 7 positions match TRBD1. Germline CDR1 and CDR2: LNHDA and SQIVND (reference sequence). The V gene end was trimmed by 5 bases and the J gene end by 4 bases; junction bases not matched to a gene: 11. The CDR3 loop spans 16 amino acids. CDR3 DNA sequence: TGTGCCAGTAGTTCCCTGCAGGGGGGAAAAAATCAGCCCCAGCATTTT. Protein product: CASSSLQGGKNQPQHF. The complete variable domain, with remaining parts taken from reference TRBV19 and TRBJ1-5, reads DGGITQSPKYLFRKEGQNVTLSCEQNLNHDAMYWYRQDPGQGLRLIYYSQIVNDFQKGDIAEGYSVSREKKESFPLTVTSAQKNPTAFYLCASSSLQGGKNQPQHFGDGTRLSIL.

In this sample, this clone turned up a few times. This CDR3 reads CASSPDRNQPQHF. The CDR3 DNA reads TGTGCCAGCTCACCCGACAGGAATCAGCCCCAGCATTTT. The V and J genes are TRBV18 and TRBJ1-5, with D possibly TRBD1 on 6 matching bases. Germline-derived CDR1 and CDR2 are KGHSH and LQKENI. The CDR3 has 13 amino acids. The V end was cut by 3 bases, the J end by 4 bases, with 7 bases between.

The CDR3 bases are TGTGCCAGCAGCCCAGAGACTAGCGGCGCTGAGACCCAGTACTTC. Translated, it gives CASSPETSGAETQYF. This chain uses TRBV9 with TRBJ2-5; 9 bases align to TRBD2. The CDR3 sequence is 15 residues long. The V and J ends lost 4 bases and 5 bases, in that order; junction bases with no gene match: 9. Germline CDR1 and CDR2: SGDLS and YYNGEE.

The V and J genes are TRBV4-1 and TRBJ2-1; 7 positions agree with TRBD1. Germline V gives CDR1 MGHRA, CDR2 YSYEKL. V lost 6 bases to trimming and J lost 10 bases; unmatched junction nucleotides: 15. CDR3 length equals 15 residues. CDR3 DNA: TGCGCCAGCAGGGCCACAGGGGATCTGGCTCGCGAGCAGTTCTTC. Amino acid sequence: CASRATGDLAREQFF.

This clone was seen more than once but under ten times. The genes are TRBV6-1 and TRBJ1-2, with D maybe TRBD1 (6 bases). CDR3 length: 13 residues. Trimming left V 3 bases short and J 7 bases short, with 12 bases between. Germline assignment: CDR1 MNHNS and CDR2 SASEGT. CDR3 amino acids: CASSDVGGRGYTF. The CDR3 DNA sequence: TGTGCCAGCAGTGACGTTGGGGGCCGTGGCTACACCTTC.

The V and J genes are TRBV9 and TRBJ2-3; D gene ambiguous. The CDR3 length is 16 residues. Per germline, CDR1 SGDLS and CDR2 YYNGEE. Trimming shortened V by 2 bases and J by 0 bases, and 13 bases separated the two germline ends. As DNA, the CDR3 is TGTGCCAGCAGCGTGGCACGGAGTACTAGCACAGATACGCAGTATTTT. Translated, it gives CASSVARSTSTDTQYF.

This rearrangement joins TRBV19 to TRBJ1-6; D unresolved. Looked up from germline, CDR1 is LNHDA and CDR2 is SQIVND (reference sequence). The CDR3 extends over 16 amino acids. Trimming took off 6 bases at V and 2 bases at J, with 14 bases between the two ends. CDR3 loop: CASSPWSQTYNSPLHF. DNA for the CDR3: TGTGCCAGTAGCCCCTGGTCGCAGACCTATAATTCACCCCTCCACTTT.

This clone showed up just a few times. V and J are TRBV5-4 and TRBJ2-7; D possibly corresponds to TRBD1 (6 bases). V lost 2 bases and J lost 1, with 13 bases in between. CDR1 and CDR2 from the germline V gene are SGHNT and YYREEE (reference sequence). The CDR3 runs to 15 residues. The CDR3 is CASSFGGQRSYEQYF. CDR3 bases: TGTGCCAGCAGCTTTGGTGGACAGCGTTCCTACGAGCAGTACTTC. The full variable domain, completed using reference TRBV5-4 and TRBJ2-7, is ETGVTQSPTHLIKTRGQQVTLRCSSQSGHNTVSWYQQALGQGPQFIFQYYREEENGRGNFPPRFSGLQFPNYSSELNVNALELDDSALYLCASSFGGQRSYEQYFGPGTRLTVT.

A few counts support this clone. The chain carries TRBV19 and TRBJ2-1; a possible D gene is TRBD1 (7 bases). CDR1 LNHDA and CDR2 SQIVND come from the germline V gene (reference sequence). CDR3 length: 14 amino acids. Trimming cost V 3 bases and J 12 bases, with 18 bases left between them. CDR3 nucleotides: TGTGCCAGTAGTATTCGGAGGGACCGGGACAGGCAGTTCTTC. Its translation: CASSIRRDRDRQFF.

The chain joins TRBV7-9 to TRBJ1-1, with a weak D call TRBD1 (6 bases). Germline CDR1 is SEHNR and CDR2 is FQNEAQ (reference sequence). There are 16 residues in the CDR3. Trimming removed 5 bases at V and 4 bases at J, with 20 bases between. The CDR3 DNA sequence: TGTGCCAGCAGCCCTCGGACAGCGGATGAAAGCACTGAAGCTTTCTTT. It yields the protein CASSPRTADESTEAFF.

The V call is TRBV20-1, the J call TRBJ2-5; D gene uncertain. CDR3 length: 11 residues. CDR1 is DFQATT and CDR2 is SNEGSKA in the germline V gene (reference sequence). V dropped 5 bases and J dropped 1 base, with 5 bases sitting between them. As DNA, the CDR3 is TGCAGTGCTGAGTTCCAAGAGACCCAGTACTTC. This codes for CSAEFQETQYF.

The chain links TRBV5-1 to TRBJ2-4, with D perhaps TRBD2 (6 bases). The CDR3 is made up of 16 amino acids. CDR1 and CDR2 from the germline V gene are SGHRS and YFSETQ. Trimming cost V 3 bases and J 0 bases, with 13 bases left between them. CDR3 sequence reads: CASSSEGLLAKNIQYF. The CDR3 DNA is TGCGCCAGCAGCTCGGAGGGACTGTTAGCCAAAAACATTCAGTACTTC.

The chain has TRBV6-5 and TRBJ1-1; no clear D gene. The CDR3 contains 14 residues. The V end was cut by 0 bases, the J end by 5 bases, with 10 bases between. Germline CDR1 and CDR2: MNHEY and SVGAGI. The CDR3 loop reads CASSYSNGRTEAFF. Here the CDR3 DNA reads TGTGCCAGCAGTTACTCGAATGGGAGGACTGAAGCTTTCTTT.

The chain links TRBV6-5 to TRBJ2-1; the match to TRBD2 covers 11 bases. Per germline, CDR1 MNHEY and CDR2 SVGAGI. This CDR3 comprises 16 residues. The V and J ends lost 4 bases and 5 bases, in that order; junction bases with no gene match: 7. CDR3 sequence: CASSSISTSGDNEQFF. The DNA for the CDR3 is TGTGCCAGCAGTTCCATCTCGACTAGCGGGGACAATGAGCAGTTCTTC.

A few counts support this clone. V and J are TRBV19 and TRBJ2-3; 9 bases match TRBD2. From germline, CDR1 is LNHDA and CDR2 SQIVND (reference sequence). The CDR3 has 16 amino acids. The trim removed 6 bases at V and 9 bases at J, leaving 16 bases unmatched. The CDR3: CASSQPSRGGSWTQYF. The DNA of the CDR3 is TGTGCCAGTAGCCAGCCTTCGCGGGGGGGCTCGTGGACGCAGTATTTT.

A few counts support this clone. The V call is TRBV28, the J call TRBJ1-2; 7 positions agree with TRBD1. In germline, CDR1 is MDHEN, CDR2 SYDVKM. V trimming: 2 bases; J trimming: 5 bases; junction bases outside the gene matches: 8. The CDR3 consists of 15 residues. In nucleotides, the CDR3 is TGTGCCAGCAGTTTAAGAGGACAGGCCCTTTATGGCTACACCTTC. Its translation is CASSLRGQALYGYTF.

The gene calls are TRBV4-2 and TRBJ1-5, with a weak D call TRBD1 (5 bases). V gave up 0 bases and J gave up 7 bases, with 10 bases separating them. The CDR3 extends over 14 amino acids. Germline assignment: CDR1 LGHNA and CDR2 YNFKEQ. In DNA, the CDR3 is TGTGCCAGCAGCCAAGAGCGGGGGGGGCAGCCCCAGCATTTT. Protein sequence: CASSQERGGQPQHF.

The CDR3 DNA sequence: TGCAGCGTAGCCCACCGGGAAGGACGCTACACCGGGGAGCTGTTTTTT. It codes for CSVAHREGRYTGELFF. This rearrangement joins TRBV29-1 to TRBJ2-2; possibly TRBD2 for D (5 bases). There are 16 residues in the CDR3. From germline, CDR1 is SQVTM and CDR2 ANQGSEA. The germline V and J ends were trimmed by 6 bases and 3 bases, with 20 bases remaining between them.

The CDR3 sequence: CASRGGQGVTGYTF. CDR3 nucleotides: TGTGCCAGCAGGGGGGGACAGGGGGTGACTGGCTACACCTTC. The chain carries TRBV28 and TRBJ1-2, with 11 positions matching TRBD1. The CDR3 consists of 14 residues. Germline V gives CDR1 MDHEN, CDR2 SYDVKM. The trim removed 6 bases at V and 7 bases at J, leaving 7 bases unmatched.

The chain employs TRBV21-1 and TRBJ2-7; the D call TRBD1 from the table was never checked on the DNA. TRBV21-1 is a listed pseudogene. CDR3 length equals 12 residues. The CDR3: CASNRPSYEQYF. CDR3 bases: TGTGCCAGCAACCGTCCCAGCTACGAGCAGTACTTC.

The gene calls are TRBV4-3 and TRBJ1-2; D not certain. Trimming shortened V by 0 bases and J by 4 bases, and 9 bases separated the two germline ends. In germline, CDR1 is LGHNA, CDR2 YSLEER. The CDR3 totals 14 residues. The DNA for the CDR3 is TGCGCCAGCAGCCAAGATGGCTCCAGCTATGGCTACACCTTC. As protein: CASSQDGSSYGYTF.